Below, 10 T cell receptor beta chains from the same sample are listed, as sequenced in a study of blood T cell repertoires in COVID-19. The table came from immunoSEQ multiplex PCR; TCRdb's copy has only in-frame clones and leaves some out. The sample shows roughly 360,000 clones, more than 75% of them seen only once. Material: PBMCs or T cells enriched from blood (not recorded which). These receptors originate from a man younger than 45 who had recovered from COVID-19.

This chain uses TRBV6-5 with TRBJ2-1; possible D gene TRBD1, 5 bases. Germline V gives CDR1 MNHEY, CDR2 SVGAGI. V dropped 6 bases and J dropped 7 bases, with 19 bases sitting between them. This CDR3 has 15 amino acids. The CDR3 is CASSPRFLGANEQFF. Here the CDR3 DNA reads TGTGCCAGCAGCCCCAGATTTCTAGGGGCGAATGAGCAGTTCTTC.

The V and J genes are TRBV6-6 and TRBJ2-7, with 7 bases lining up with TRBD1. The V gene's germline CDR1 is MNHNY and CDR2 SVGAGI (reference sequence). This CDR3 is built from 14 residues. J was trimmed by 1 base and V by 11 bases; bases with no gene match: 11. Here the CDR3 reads CACRQGEGSYEQYF. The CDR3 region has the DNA TGTGCCTGCCGACAGGGCGAGGGGTCCTACGAGCAGTACTTC.

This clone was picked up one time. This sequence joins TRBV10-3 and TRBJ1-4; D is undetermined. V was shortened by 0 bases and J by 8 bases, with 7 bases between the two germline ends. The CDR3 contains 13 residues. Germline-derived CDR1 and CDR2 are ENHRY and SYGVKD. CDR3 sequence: CAISESREEKLFF. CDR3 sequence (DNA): TGTGCCATCAGTGAGTCGAGAGAGGAAAAACTGTTTTTT.

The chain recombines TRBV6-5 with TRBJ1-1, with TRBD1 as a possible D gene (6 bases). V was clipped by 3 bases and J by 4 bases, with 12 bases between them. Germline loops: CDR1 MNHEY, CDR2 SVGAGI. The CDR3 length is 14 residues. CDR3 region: CASSYYRAGTEAFF. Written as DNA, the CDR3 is TGTGCCAGCAGTTATTACAGGGCGGGCACTGAAGCTTTCTTT.

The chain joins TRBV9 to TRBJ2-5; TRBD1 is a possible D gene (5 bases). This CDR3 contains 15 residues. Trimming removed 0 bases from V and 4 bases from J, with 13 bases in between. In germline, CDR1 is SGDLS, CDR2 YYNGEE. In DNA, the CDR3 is TGTGCCAGCAGCGTAGGCGTCCAGGGCCGAGAGACCCAGTACTTC. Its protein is CASSVGVQGRETQYF.

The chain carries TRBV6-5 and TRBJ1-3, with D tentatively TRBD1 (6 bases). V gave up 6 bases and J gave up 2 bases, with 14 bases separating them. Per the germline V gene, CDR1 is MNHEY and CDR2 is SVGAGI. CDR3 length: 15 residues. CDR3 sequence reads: CASSKSTGTGNTIYF. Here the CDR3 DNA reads TGTGCCAGCAGCAAATCGACAGGCACTGGAAACACCATATATTTT.

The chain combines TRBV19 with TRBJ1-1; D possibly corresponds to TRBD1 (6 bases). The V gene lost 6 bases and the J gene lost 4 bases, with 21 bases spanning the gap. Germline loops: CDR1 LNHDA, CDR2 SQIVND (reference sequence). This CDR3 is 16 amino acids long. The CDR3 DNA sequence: TGTGCCAGTAGACGCCTACAGGGAGCGGGGTCCACTGAAGCTTTCTTT. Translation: CASRRLQGAGSTEAFF.

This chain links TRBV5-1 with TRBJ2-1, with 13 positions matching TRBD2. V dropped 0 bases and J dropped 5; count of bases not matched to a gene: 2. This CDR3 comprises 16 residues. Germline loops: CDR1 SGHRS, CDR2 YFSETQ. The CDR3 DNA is TGCGCCAGCAGCTTGGTGGGACTAGCGGGGAACAATGAGCAGTTCTTC. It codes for CASSLVGLAGNNEQFF.

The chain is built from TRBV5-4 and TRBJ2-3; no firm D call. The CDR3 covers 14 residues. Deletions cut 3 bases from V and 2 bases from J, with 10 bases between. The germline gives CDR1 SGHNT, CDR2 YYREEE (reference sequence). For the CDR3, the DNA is TGTGCCAGCAGCTCTAGAGGCTCCACAGATACGCAGTATTTT. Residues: CASSSRGSTDTQYF.

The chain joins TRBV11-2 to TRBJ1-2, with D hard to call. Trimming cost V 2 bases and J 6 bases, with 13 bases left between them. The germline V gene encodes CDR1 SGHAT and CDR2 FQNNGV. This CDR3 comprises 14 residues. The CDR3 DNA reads TGTGCCAGCAGCTTAAATCAGCGAGAGAATGGCTACACCTTC. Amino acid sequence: CASSLNQRENGYTF.